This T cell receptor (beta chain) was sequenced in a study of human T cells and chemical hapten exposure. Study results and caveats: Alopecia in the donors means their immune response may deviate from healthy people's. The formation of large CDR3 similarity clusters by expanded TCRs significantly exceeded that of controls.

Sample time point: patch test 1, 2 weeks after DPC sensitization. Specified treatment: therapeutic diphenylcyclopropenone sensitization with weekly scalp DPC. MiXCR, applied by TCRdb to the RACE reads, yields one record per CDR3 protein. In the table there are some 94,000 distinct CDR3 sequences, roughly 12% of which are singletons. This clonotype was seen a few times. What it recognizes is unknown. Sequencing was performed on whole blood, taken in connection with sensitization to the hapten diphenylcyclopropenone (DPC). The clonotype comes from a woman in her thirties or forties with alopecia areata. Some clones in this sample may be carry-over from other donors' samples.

CDR3 protein: CASSVAGGRAGDTQYF. The CDR3 DNA reads TGTGCCAGCAGCGTAGCCGGCGGGAGGGCCGGAGATACGCAGTATTTT. The chain employs TRBV9 and TRBJ2-3; 9 bases map to TRBD2. CDR1 and CDR2 from the germline V gene are SGDLS and YYNGEE. This CDR3 is 16 amino acids long. V was clipped by 0 bases and J by 5 bases; unmatched bases: 7.